Listed below are T cell receptor beta chains from one sample, sequenced in a study of T cells in localized non-small cell lung cancer. The data were produced by immunoSEQ multiplex PCR, yet TCRdb's version contains in-frame clones alone and is incomplete. The data hold about 33,000 clones, with around 80% observed a single time. The material sequenced was peripheral blood, taken before any cancer treatment. The receptor source for this set is a male donor aged 60 or over with stage III squamous cell lung carcinoma. Each CDR3 is given with its conserved first and last residue. A D gene is named only where the DNA matches it firmly. Rows give clone size only sometimes, using once, few, many, or a class for an expanded clone.

V gene,clone size,J gene,D gene,CDR3 DNA,CDR3 protein
TRBV6-5,NA,TRBJ2-5,NA,TGTGCCAGCAGCCCTACCGGGGCGGGGCGGACCCAGTACTTC,CASSPTGAGRTQYF
TRBV15,NA,TRBJ2-3,NA,TGTGCCACCACGAGAGAGGCAGATACGCAGTATTTT,CATTREADTQYF
TRBV19,NA,TRBJ2-1,NA,TGTGCCAGTGCGGGCGTAGCATACAATGAGCAGTTCTTC,CASAGVAYNEQFF
TRBV19,NA,TRBJ2-2,NA,TGTGCCAGCCAAACTCCGGTGCCCACCGGGGAGCTGTTTTTT,CASQTPVPTGELFF
TRBV6-1,medium-sized,TRBJ1-2,TRBD1,TGTGCCAGCAGTGAGGGGACAGGCCTCTATGGCTACACCTTC,CASSEGTGLYGYTF
TRBV9,NA,TRBJ2-6,NA,TGTGCCAGCAGCACGAATTCTGGGGCCAACGTCCTGACTTTC,CASSTNSGANVLTF
TRBV7-2,few,TRBJ1-1,NA,TGTGCCAGCAGCTTAGTACAGGAAGCTTTCTTT,CASSLVQEAFF
TRBV29-1,NA,TRBJ1-3,NA,TGCAGCGTTGGGACAGCTGGAAACACCATATATTTT,CSVGTAGNTIYF
TRBV5-1,NA,TRBJ2-2,TRBD1,TGCGCCAGCAGACGCACCTTGGGGGACAGCGGGGAGCTGTTTTTT,CASRRTLGDSGELFF
TRBV30,NA,TRBJ1-4,NA,TGTGCCTGGACCGGGACGGATCTTAATGAAAAACTGTTTTTT,CAWTGTDLNEKLFF
TRBV28,NA,TRBJ2-1,NA,TGTGCCAGCAGAGCTCAGGGTTACAATGAGCAGTTCTTC,CASRAQGYNEQFF
TRBV7-6,NA,TRBJ1-1,NA,TGTGCCAGCTCCCCTGGGGGGGGGAATGGGGACACTGAAGCTTTCTTT,CASSPGGGNGDTEAFF
TRBV19,few,TRBJ1-5,TRBD1,TGTGCCAGTAACAGGGGGCGAGGGGGCAATCAGCCCCAGCATTTT,CASNRGRGGNQPQHF
TRBV19,NA,TRBJ2-7,TRBD2,TGTGCCAGTCGGACTAGCGGGGGAAACGAGCAGTACTTC,CASRTSGGNEQYF
TRBV4-3,NA,TRBJ2-7,NA,TGCGCCAGCAGCCAAGATGGAATAGCCACCGACGAGCAGTACTTC,CASSQDGIATDEQYF
TRBV5-8,few,TRBJ2-1,TRBD1,TGTGCCAGCAGCTTAAGTGTCGACAGGGGGCAAGGCGTGGAGCAGTTCTTC,CASSLSVDRGQGVEQFF
TRBV4-2,NA,TRBJ2-1,TRBD2,TGTGCCAGCAGCGGACTAGCGGGAGGGCATTACAATGAGCAGTTCTTC,CASSGLAGGHYNEQFF
TRBV29-1,NA,TRBJ2-4,NA,TGCAGCGTTGTTCTCGGAGGGAGACGGAGCATTCAGTACTTC,CSVVLGGRRSIQYF
TRBV28,NA,TRBJ2-4,NA,TGTGCCAGCACGGGCGGGTCCATTAGAAGCAAAAACATTCAGTACTTC,CASTGGSIRSKNIQYF
TRBV6-6,NA,TRBJ2-7,TRBD1,TGTGCCACCGGAGTCAGGCAGGGGGCCTACGAGCAGTACTTC,CATGVRQGAYEQYF
TRBV14,NA,TRBJ2-1,TRBD2,TGTGCCAGCGGCGGGGGGGCTTTTAATGAGCAGTTCTTC,CASGGGAFNEQFF
TRBV5-1,NA,TRBJ1-1,NA,TGCGCCAGCAGCTCTAGGACAACTTCGGGCGAAGCTTTCTTT,CASSSRTTSGEAFF
TRBV6-1,once,TRBJ2-7,TRBD2,TGTGCCAGCAGACTAGCGGGGGGCGGTGAGCAGTACTTC,CASRLAGGGEQYF
TRBV7-2,NA,TRBJ2-5,NA,TGTGCCAGCAGCCCGGGGGAGGCGACCCAGTACTTC,CASSPGEATQYF
TRBV4-3,NA,TRBJ1-2,NA,TGCGCCAGCAGCCAAGGGACAGAAGATGGCTACACCTTC,CASSQGTEDGYTF
TRBV28,NA,TRBJ2-3,NA,TGTGCCAGCAGTTTCGGGAGTTTTATAGATACGCAGTATTTT,CASSFGSFIDTQYF
TRBV6-5,NA,TRBJ2-1,NA,TGTGCCAGCAGTTACTCGGGTAACTCCTACAATGAGCAGTTCTTC,CASSYSGNSYNEQFF
TRBV5-4,few,TRBJ2-1,NA,TGTGCCAGCAGCCGAGAATATGAGCAGTTCTTC,CASSREYEQFF
TRBV5-1,NA,TRBJ2-5,NA,TGCGCCAGCAGCTCCGGAGTTTCGACAGAGACCCAGTACTTC,CASSSGVSTETQYF
TRBV29-1,NA,TRBJ2-1,NA,TGCAGCGTTGGACCCCCCAACAATGAGCAGTTCTTC,CSVGPPNNEQFF
TRBV4-1,NA,TRBJ2-7,NA,TGCGCCAGCAGCATGAGCGACAGTTCCTACGAGCAGTACTTC,CASSMSDSSYEQYF
TRBV9,once,TRBJ2-2,NA,TGTGCCAGCAGCCCCACCGGACAGCACACCGGGGAGCTGTTTTTT,CASSPTGQHTGELFF
TRBV6-6,NA,TRBJ2-7,TRBD2,TGTGCCAGCAGCCCCAGCCTCGGGGGGACCTACGAGCAGTACTTC,CASSPSLGGTYEQYF
TRBV9,NA,TRBJ2-1,TRBD2,TGTGCCAGCAGCGTAGGGAGCGGGAGGCACAATGAGCAGTTCTTC,CASSVGSGRHNEQFF
TRBV29-1,NA,TRBJ2-7,TRBD1,TGCAGCGTTGAAGGACAGGGGTCCCTCTACGAGCAGTACTTC,CSVEGQGSLYEQYF
TRBV5-4,NA,TRBJ2-3,TRBD2,TGTGCCAGCAGCTTTGGACTAGCGGGGCGCACAGATACGCAGTATTTT,CASSFGLAGRTDTQYF
TRBV14,NA,TRBJ2-3,TRBD1,TGTGCCAGCAGCCAGGGACAGGGGATCAGCACAGATACGCAGTATTTT,CASSQGQGISTDTQYF
TRBV28,once,TRBJ1-3,NA,TGTGCCAGCAGTTTATACAGAGCTGGAAACACCATATATTTT,CASSLYRAGNTIYF
TRBV6-5,NA,TRBJ1-1,TRBD1,TGTGCCAGCCAACGCAGGGGGGATCCGAACACTGAAGCTTTCTTT,CASQRRGDPNTEAFF
TRBV7-8,NA,TRBJ2-3,TRBD1,TGTGCCAGCAGCTCCCTTAACAGGGGAGTAGGCGATACGCAGTATTTT,CASSSLNRGVGDTQYF
TRBV6-5,NA,TRBJ1-1,NA,TGTGCCAGCAGTATAATAATCGGACACACTGAAGCTTTCTTT,CASSIIIGHTEAFF
TRBV7-3,NA,TRBJ2-5,TRBD1,TGTGCCAGCAGCTCCGACAGGGGAGAGACCCAGTACTTC,CASSSDRGETQYF
TRBV7-2,NA,TRBJ2-3,TRBD1,TGTGCCAGCAGCAACAGACAGGGTGAGACAGATACGCAGTATTTT,CASSNRQGETDTQYF
TRBV6-6,once,TRBJ1-2,TRBD1,TGTGCCAGCAGTTCCGCCGGGACAGGGGAATTGTACACCTTC,CASSSAGTGELYTF
TRBV7-2,medium-sized,TRBJ1-6,NA,TGTGCCAGCAGCTTGGCACAGGGAAGTAATCGGTCACCCCTCCACTTT,CASSLAQGSNRSPLHF
TRBV5-1,NA,TRBJ2-7,TRBD1,TGCGCCAGCAGCCAGGGGACAGGGTCCCTACACGAGCAGTACTTC,CASSQGTGSLHEQYF
TRBV6-5,NA,TRBJ2-4,TRBD1,TGTGCCAGCAGACCCGCCCCAGGGGGAGAGTACATTCAGTACTTC,CASRPAPGGEYIQYF
TRBV11-2,NA,TRBJ1-3,NA,TGTGCCAGCAGCTTAGGAGGCAGGGCGATGGACACCATATATTTT,CASSLGGRAMDTIYF
TRBV4-3,NA,TRBJ2-1,NA,TGCGCCAGCAGCCAAGATCTGATAGGCCTCATTCGGGGTGAGCAGTTCTTC,CASSQDLIGLIRGEQFF
TRBV5-4,NA,TRBJ1-1,NA,TGTGCCAGCAGCTTGGCGGCCAGGATAAGCACTGAAGCTTTCTTT,CASSLAARISTEAFF
TRBV19,NA,TRBJ1-2,TRBD1,TGTGCCAGTAGTATCCTTGGGACAGATTATGGCTACACCTTC,CASSILGTDYGYTF
TRBV28,NA,TRBJ2-7,NA,TGTGCCAGCACTTTCGAGGGGTCCTCGGAGCAGTACTTC,CASTFEGSSEQYF
TRBV19,NA,TRBJ2-1,NA,TGTGCCAGTCATTTGGGGGGCCGAGGGAATGAGCAGTTCTTC,CASHLGGRGNEQFF
TRBV23-1,few,TRBJ1-2,NA,TGCGCCAGCAGTCAAGGGGACTTAAATGGCTACACCTTC,CASSQGDLNGYTF
TRBV7-2,NA,TRBJ1-1,NA,TGTGCCAGCAGCTCCTTCAGGGCGCTTAGATTCGCTGAAGCTTTCTTT,CASSSFRALRFAEAFF
TRBV18,NA,TRBJ1-5,TRBD1,TGTGCCAGCTCAATAGGACAGGGAAGTGAGCCCCAGCATTTT,CASSIGQGSEPQHF
TRBV6-6,NA,TRBJ2-5,TRBD1,TGTGCCAGCAGTCCCGAACCGGGACAGCGAGAGACCCAGTACTTC,CASSPEPGQRETQYF